The clone carrying this TCR beta chain was observed a few times. Its antigen is unknown. The source of the sample is a study of shared clonotypes between healthy human individuals. Study findings and constraints: Apart from blood, nothing was sampled; tissue repertoires likely differ. Investigators expected sequencing depth to affect clonotype sharing among donors.

The CDR3 has 15 amino acids. Between the trimmed V and J ends, which lost 5 bases and 0 bases, there was a span of 12 bases. Germline CDR1 SGDLS, CDR2 YYNGEE. Libraries were prepared by immunoSEQ multiplex PCR; TCRdb keeps only in-frame clonotypes and omits some of them. The sample has around 100,000 clones, around two thirds seen once. Sequenced sample: memory CD8+ T cells sorted from blood. Noted subset: CD45RO+ cells pooled with CCR7-negative TemRA cells. This TCR was sampled from a young woman in good health. The chain is built from TRBV9 and TRBJ1-5; D unresolved. The CDR3 sequence: CASSPDLYSNQPQHF. The CDR3 nucleotides read TGTGCCAGCAGTCCGGACTTGTATAGCAATCAGCCCCAGCATTTT.